This TCR beta chain was recovered during a study of beta chain features in type 1 diabetes. Concerning this clone itself: Its specificity is not known.

The whole isolated RNA underwent reverse transcription, so sequencing captured expressed TCRB transcripts. Sequencing used immunoSEQ multiplex PCR; TCRdb keeps in-frame clones, though not all of them. This sample has 200,000 to 250,000 clones, with 9.6% found just once. V was clipped by 6 bases and J by 4 bases; unmatched bases: 4. Germline lookup yields CDR1 MNHEY and CDR2 SVGAGI. This CDR3 has 15 residues. Researchers reported sorting CD4+ naive, central memory, regulatory and stem cell-like memory cells via CD45RO/CCR7/CD25/CD127/CD95/CD27. The study's findings and limits: Among patients, naive, central memory and Treg TCRB repertoires appeared more similar than among healthy donors.

The receptor's source is a woman aged 18-35 years in good health. This chain connects TRBV6-5 to TRBJ2-1, with TRBD2 identical over 12 bases. Input material: naive CD4+ T cells from blood. The CDR3 spells CASSSLAGGYNEQFF. CDR3 coding DNA: TGTGCCAGCAGCTCGCTAGCGGGAGGGTACAATGAGCAGTTCTTC.